The T cell receptor beta chain under discussion was sequenced for a study of human T cells and chemical hapten exposure. Across the study: The use of 2% DPC on around 2 cm by around 2 cm of upper inner arm skin constituted sensitization. Study-wide points: The number of TCRs above 1 in 1000 frequency did not change after DPC sensitization.

Described time point: pre-sensitization, week 0. Treatment of the sample: therapeutic diphenylcyclopropenone sensitization with weekly scalp DPC. Prior to application of each patch test, blood was drawn. The CDR3 sequence is 14 residues long. The germline CDR1 and CDR2 sequences are MDHEN and SYDVKM. V gave up 6 bases and J gave up 2 bases; unmatched junction bases: 6. Library construction involved attaching unique molecular identifiers to individual cDNA molecules, which allowed quantitative, reproducible TCR counting. TCRdb passed the RACE reads through MiXCR, listing each CDR3 protein once. The sample has more than 250,000 distinct CDR3 sequences, 7.5% to 8% seen once. This clonotype was detected many times. Antigen unknown.

This sequence was found in a man between 18 and 35 years old with alopecia areata. Some clones in this sample may be carry-over from other donors' samples. The source was whole blood, collected in connection with sensitization to the hapten diphenylcyclopropenone (DPC). The J gene is TRBJ2-5, the V gene TRBV28; 7 bases agree with TRBD1. This CDR3 reads CASSRGQSQETQYF. Written as DNA, the CDR3 is TGTGCCAGCAGCCGGGGACAGTCTCAAGAGACCCAGTACTTC.